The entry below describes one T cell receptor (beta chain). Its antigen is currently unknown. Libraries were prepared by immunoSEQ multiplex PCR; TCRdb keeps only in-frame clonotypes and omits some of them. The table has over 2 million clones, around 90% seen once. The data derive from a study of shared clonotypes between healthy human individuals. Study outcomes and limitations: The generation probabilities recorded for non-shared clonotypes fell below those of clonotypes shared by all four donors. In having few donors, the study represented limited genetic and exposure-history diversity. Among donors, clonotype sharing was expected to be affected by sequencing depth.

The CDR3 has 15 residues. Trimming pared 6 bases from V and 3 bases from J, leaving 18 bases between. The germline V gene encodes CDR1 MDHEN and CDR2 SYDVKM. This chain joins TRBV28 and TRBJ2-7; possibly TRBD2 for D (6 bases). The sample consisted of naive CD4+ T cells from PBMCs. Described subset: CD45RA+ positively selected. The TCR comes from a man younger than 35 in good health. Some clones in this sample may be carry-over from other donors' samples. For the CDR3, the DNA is TGTGCCAGCAGCCCCTACCGGAGGGGAATCTACGAGCAGTACTTC. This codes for CASSPYRRGIYEQYF.